Shown below are 23 T cell receptor beta chains from a single sample sequenced in a study of cytomegalovirus exposure and HLA in healthy donors. The PCR used 60 Vbeta and 13 Jbeta primers. Method: immunoSEQ multiplex PCR; TCRdb's copy keeps in-frame clones and lacks some. The sample yields around 300,000 clones, around 90% seen once. The sample was PBMCs. These receptors were collected from a woman younger than 30 in good health and CMV-seronegative.

To note about this clone: Other DNA sequences in the sample encode the same CDR3. CDR3 region: CASSLGSLYEQYF. CDR3 nucleotide sequence: TGCGCCAGCAGCTTGGGTTCCCTCTACGAGCAGTACTTC. The chain links TRBV5-1 to TRBJ2-7; D gene ambiguous. Trimming stripped 0 bases from V and 3 bases from J, with 7 bases between. In germline, CDR1 is SGHRS, CDR2 YFSETQ. This CDR3 contains 13 residues.

The chain carries TRBV5-1 and TRBJ2-7; 13 positions match TRBD2. Trimming cost V 4 bases and J 5 bases; bases outside gene matches: 15. The germline V gene has CDR1 SGHRS and CDR2 YFSETQ. CDR3 size: 18 residues. Here the CDR3 reads CASSLFPGLAGPQDEQYF. Here the CDR3 DNA reads TGCGCCAGCAGCCTCTTTCCGGGACTAGCGGGGCCTCAGGACGAGCAGTACTTC.

V usage is TRBV7-2 and J usage is TRBJ1-6; 10 bases match TRBD1. Germline V lookup: CDR1 SGHTA, CDR2 FQGNSA. The CDR3 is 14 residues long. V lost 6 bases to trimming and J lost 11 bases; unmatched junction nucleotides: 7. Here the CDR3 reads CASSWDRGGPPLHF. The CDR3 DNA sequence: TGTGCCAGCAGTTGGGACAGGGGAGGGCCACCCCTCCACTTT.

The chain is built from TRBV2 and TRBJ1-3, with D maybe TRBD1 (5 bases). Germline CDR1 and CDR2: SNHLY and FYNNEI. Trimming stripped 4 bases from V and 0 bases from J, with 16 bases between. This CDR3 spans 17 amino acids. CDR3 nucleotide sequence: TGTGCCAGCAGTGTCGGGGGTAACGACCTCTCTGGAAACACCATATATTTT. Amino acid sequence: CASSVGGNDLSGNTIYF.

This clone has only one observation. The chain couples TRBV5-1 to TRBJ2-7; tentative D call: TRBD1 (6 bases). The CDR3 is 14 residues long. Trimming pared 7 bases from V and 0 bases from J, leaving 14 bases between. CDR1 and CDR2 (germline): SGHRS, YFSETQ. The CDR3, as DNA: TGCGCCAGCGCGGGTTGGACAGACTCCTACGAGCAGTACTTC. It yields the protein CASAGWTDSYEQYF. The variable domain in full, with the rest retrieved from reference TRBV5-1 and TRBJ2-7, is KAGVTQTPRYLIKTRGQQVTLSCSPISGHRSVSWYQQTPGQGLQFLFEYFSETQRNKGNFPGRFSGRQFSNSRSEMNVSTLELGDSALYLCASAGWTDSYEQYFGPGTRLTVT.

V gene TRBV7-9 combines with J gene TRBJ1-5; TRBD1 agrees at 7 bases. Germline values: CDR1 SEHNR, CDR2 FQNEAQ (reference sequence). This CDR3 has 19 residues. The ends lost 5 bases at V and 3 bases at J; junction bases unmatched: 19. The DNA for the CDR3 is TGTGCCAGCAGCCATCCCAAACAGGGGTTGGAGCCGGACAATCAGCCCCAGCATTTT. This sequence encodes CASSHPKQGLEPDNQPQHF.

The genes are TRBV19 and TRBJ2-1; D perhaps matches TRBD2 (7 bases). The CDR3 totals 17 residues. The germline CDR1 and CDR2 sequences are LNHDA and SQIVND (reference sequence). The V end was cut by 11 bases, the J end by 5 bases, with 28 bases between. Written as DNA, the CDR3 is TGTGCCTCCCTCCAGCGTAAAGGGGGGGGAAGAGACAATGAGCAGTTCTTC. It codes for CASLQRKGGGRDNEQFF.

This clone appeared once. The J gene is TRBJ1-6, the V gene TRBV11-1, with D hard to call. V lost 5 bases to trimming and J lost 0 bases, with 5 bases between them. This CDR3 has 14 residues. The germline CDR1 and CDR2 sequences are SGHAT and FQDESV (reference sequence). The DNA of the CDR3 is TGTGCCAGCAGCCACATCTCCTATAATTCACCCCTCCACTTT. Encoded protein: CASSHISYNSPLHF.

The CDR3 DNA follows: TGTGCCAGCAGCGTAGGTGCACAGTACACAGATACGCAGTATTTT. Translating it yields CASSVGAQYTDTQYF. The chain links TRBV9 to TRBJ2-3; D gene uncertain. CDR1 is SGDLS, CDR2 YYNGEE, per germline. V dropped 0 bases and J dropped 2 bases, with 10 bases sitting between them. CDR3 length equals 15 residues.

The rearrangement links TRBV9 to TRBJ2-1, with 8 bases fitting TRBD1. This CDR3 spans 16 amino acids. Germline loops: CDR1 SGDLS, CDR2 YYNGEE. V lost 3 bases, J lost 6 bases, and 11 bases stayed unmatched. In DNA, the CDR3 is TGTGCCAGCAGCGCGAATCCAGGGGGCGAACGCAATGAGCAGTTCTTC. It is translated as CASSANPGGERNEQFF.

This chain links TRBV7-2 with TRBJ1-5; D ambiguous. The ends were cut back, 1 base at V and 8 bases at J, with 12 bases in the middle. The germline CDR1 and CDR2 sequences are SGHTA and FQGNSA. The CDR3 is made up of 14 amino acids. This CDR3 reads CASSLGGEGKPQHF. In nucleotides, the CDR3 is TGTGCCAGCAGCTTAGGCGGGGAAGGCAAGCCCCAGCATTTT.

This chain links TRBV18 with TRBJ2-3, with D perhaps TRBD2 (6 bases). V was cut by 6 bases and J by 10 bases, with 17 bases left in between. This CDR3 comprises 13 residues. Germline V gene data show CDR1 as KGHSH and CDR2 as LQKENI. CDR3 DNA sequence: TGTGCCAGCTCGGAAGGACCGGGGGAGTCGCAGTATTTT. Translating gives CASSEGPGESQYF.

The gene calls are TRBV7-8 and TRBJ1-3; the D is unclear. Germline V gene data show CDR1 as SGHVS and CDR2 as FQNEAQ. The CDR3 length is 15 residues. The V gene lost 5 bases and the J gene lost 4 bases, with 15 bases spanning the gap. As DNA, the CDR3 is TGTGCCAGCAGCGAGTCAGGAACAGACGGAAACACCATATATTTT. It codes for CASSESGTDGNTIYF.

CDR3 bases: TGTGCCAGCAGCTTAGATCTTTTGGGAGTTGAGAACACTGAAGCTTTCTTT. This sequence encodes CASSLDLLGVENTEAFF. The genes are TRBV11-2 and TRBJ1-1; D is ambiguous. This CDR3 comprises 17 residues. Germline CDR1 reads SGHAT; CDR2 reads FQNNGV. V shed 0 bases and J shed 1 base, with 15 bases lying between them.

The rearrangement uses TRBV13 and TRBJ2-1; 7 bases map to TRBD2. Germline CDR1 and CDR2: PRHDT and FYEKMQ (reference sequence). Trimming cost V 0 bases and J 8 bases; bases outside gene matches: 4. The CDR3 runs to 14 residues. The CDR3 DNA reads TGTGCCAGCAGCTTAGGCCGGGGAGGGCATGAGCAGTTCTTC. Its protein is CASSLGRGGHEQFF.

V usage is TRBV27 and J usage is TRBJ2-7; 9 positions agree with TRBD1. V gave up 7 bases and J gave up 5 bases; unmatched junction bases: 12. This CDR3 spans 15 amino acids. Germline V gene lookup returns CDR1 MNHEY and CDR2 SMNVEV (reference sequence). The CDR3 coding sequence is TGTGCCAGCACCCTATACCCGGGACAGGGAAACGAGCAGTACTTC. It specifies CASTLYPGQGNEQYF.

This chain joins TRBV5-1 and TRBJ1-5; TRBD1 matches at 9 bases. The CDR3 extends over 14 amino acids. Germline V gives CDR1 SGHRS, CDR2 YFSETQ. Trimming cost V 2 bases and J 6 bases; bases outside gene matches: 3. CDR3 nucleotides: TGCGCCAGCAGCTTAGGGACAGGGAGTCAGCCCCAGCATTTT. It yields the protein CASSLGTGSQPQHF.

The rearrangement links TRBV5-1 to TRBJ2-7, with 7 nucleotides matching TRBD2. CDR1 is SGHRS, CDR2 YFSETQ, per germline. Trimming took 2 bases from V and 3 from J; bases not matched to a gene: 5. CDR3 length: 14 residues. This CDR3 reads CASSLVSGGYEQYF. CDR3 coding DNA: TGCGCCAGCAGCTTAGTGTCGGGGGGCTACGAGCAGTACTTC.

The rearrangement uses TRBV6-6 and TRBJ2-1; TRBD2 matches at 8 bases. The CDR3 is 16 residues long. Germline V gene lookup returns CDR1 MNHNY and CDR2 SVGAGI (reference sequence). The J segment lost 8 bases and the V segment lost 4 bases, leaving 13 bases of the junction unmatched. As DNA, the CDR3 is TGTGCCAGCAGTTTCCCGACCCGGGGGGGGTCCGATGAGCAGTTCTTC. Amino acids: CASSFPTRGGSDEQFF.

The chain joins TRBV5-6 to TRBJ1-5; no clear D gene. The CDR3 consists of 15 residues. Between the trimmed V and J ends, which lost 1 base and 3 bases, there was a span of 11 bases. Germline V gene data show CDR1 as SGHDT and CDR2 as YYEEEE. The CDR3, as DNA: TGTGCCAGCAGCTTGCGGAACAGTTACAATCAGCCCCAGCATTTT. Its translation is CASSLRNSYNQPQHF.

This chain links TRBV7-9 with TRBJ2-1; 9 bases fit TRBD2. The CDR3 covers 16 residues. The germline CDR1 and CDR2 sequences are SEHNR and FQNEAQ (reference sequence). V dropped 3 bases and J dropped 3; count of bases not matched to a gene: 6. In nucleotides, the CDR3 is TGTGCCAGCAGCTTTATGGCGGGGGGGAGCTACAATGAGCAGTTCTTC. Its protein product is CASSFMAGGSYNEQFF.

The CDR3 DNA is TGTGCCAGCAGTCCGATTGACAGGGCCTACGAGCAGTACTTC. Its translation: CASSPIDRAYEQYF. The J gene is TRBJ2-7, the V gene TRBV27; 7 bases fit TRBD1. The germline V gene encodes CDR1 MNHEY and CDR2 SMNVEV (reference sequence). The CDR3 consists of 14 residues. V shed 5 bases, J shed 2 bases, and the junction held 6 bases outside the gene matches.

The V and J genes are TRBV7-8 and TRBJ1-5, with D perhaps matching TRBD1 (5 bases). With 3 bases removed from V and 5 bases from J, the gap between germline ends came to 11 bases. This CDR3 is 14 amino acids long. Germline-derived CDR1 and CDR2 are SGHVS and FQNEAQ. The CDR3 spells CASSFRGGDQPQHF. CDR3 sequence (DNA): TGTGCCAGCAGCTTTCGGGGGGGGGATCAGCCCCAGCATTTT. The full variable domain, in which reference TRBV7-8 and TRBJ1-5 provide the parts outside the CDR3, is GAGVSQSPRYKVAKRGQDVALRCDPISGHVSLFWYQQALGQGPEFLTYFQNEAQLDKSGLPSDRFFAERPEGSVSTLKIQRTQQEDSAVYLCASSFRGGDQPQHFGDGTRLSIL.